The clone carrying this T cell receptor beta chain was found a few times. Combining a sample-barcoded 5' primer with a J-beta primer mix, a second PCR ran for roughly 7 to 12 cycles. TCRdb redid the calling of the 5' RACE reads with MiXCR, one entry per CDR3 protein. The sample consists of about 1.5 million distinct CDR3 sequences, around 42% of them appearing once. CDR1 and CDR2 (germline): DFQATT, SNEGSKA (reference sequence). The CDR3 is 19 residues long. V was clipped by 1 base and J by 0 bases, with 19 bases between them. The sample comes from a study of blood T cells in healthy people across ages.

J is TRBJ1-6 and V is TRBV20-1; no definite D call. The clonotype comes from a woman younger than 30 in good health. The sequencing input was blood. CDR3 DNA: TGCAGTGCTAGAGTTCCAGAGCTCGACTTTAGCTCCTATAATTCACCCCTCCACTTT. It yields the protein CSARVPELDFSSYNSPLHF.